This TCR beta chain was identified in a study of T cell repertoires in cytomegalovirus infection. Study results and caveats: The ex vivo response was dominated by HLA-C-restricted CMV-specific TCR beta clonotypes.

Of note for this clonotype: Its antigen is undetermined.

The CDR3 is 15 residues long. Germline V gene data show CDR1 as MNHEY and CDR2 as SVGEGT. V dropped 2 bases and J dropped 1 base, with 11 bases sitting between them. TCRdb analysed the reads with MiXCR anew, one entry per CDR3 protein. The sample lists about 450,000 distinct CDR3 sequences; approximately 32% were seen once. The TCR sequence derives from a human donor in good health (CMV status not recorded). Some clones in this sample may be carry-over from other donors' samples. Sequencing was performed on PBMCs. The rearrangement uses TRBV6-2 or TRBV6-3 and TRBJ1-1; no clear D gene. The DNA for the CDR3 is TGTGCCAGCAGTTACCGACCACGGGAGAACACTGAAGCTTTCTTT. Amino acid sequence: CASSYRPRENTEAFF.